The source of this TCR beta chain is a study of T cell repertoires in cytomegalovirus infection. In this sample, this clonotype turned up a few times. What it binds is not known. Study-wide results and limits: HLA-C-restricted CMV clonotypes gave the most frequent clonotype in two of eight donors.

With 7 bases removed from V and 3 bases from J, the gap between germline ends came to 10 bases. The germline gives CDR1 LNHDA, CDR2 SQIVND (reference sequence). This CDR3 is 13 amino acids long. Via MiXCR, TCRdb re-called the reads, giving one row per CDR3 protein. The repertoire holds more than 400,000 distinct CDR3 sequences, with less than 30% as singletons. The source is a human donor in good health (CMV status not recorded). Some clones in this sample may be carry-over from other donors' samples. Sequenced sample: PBMCs. V is TRBV19 and J is TRBJ1-5; no firm D call. CDR3 sequence reads: CASTQQHNQPQHF. For the CDR3, the DNA is TGTGCCAGTACCCAACAGCACAATCAGCCCCAGCATTTT. Full variable domain (outside the CDR3, taken from reference TRBV19 and TRBJ1-5): DGGITQSPKYLFRKEGQNVTLSCEQNLNHDAMYWYRQDPGQGLRLIYYSQIVNDFQKGDIAEGYSVSREKKESFPLTVTSAQKNPTAFYLCASTQQHNQPQHFGDGTRLSIL.